The rows below give T cell receptor beta chains drawn from one sample of a study of OX40 agonist ivuxolimab in advanced cancers. Repertoires were generated with immunoSEQ multiplex PCR, while TCRdb's copy carries only in-frame clones and drops some. The sample gives under 20,000 clones, 60% to 80% of which show up once; about 21% is in the top ten. Sample: CD4+ or CD8+ T cells sorted from blood, taken in a trial of the OX40 agonist ivuxolimab. These receptors were obtained from an adult with an advanced solid tumor such as melanoma, head and neck, liver or kidney cancer. The CDR3 runs from the conserved cysteine through the conserved F or W. A D gene is named only where the DNA matches it firmly. Some rows have no size entry. The others give once, few or many, or a class for an expanded clone.

cdr3_nt,cdr3_aa,j_call,v_call,clone_size,d_call
TGTGCCAGCAGTTTGCCGAGTTTGGGGCCGGACACTGAAGCTTTCTTT,CASSLPSLGPDTEAFF,TRBJ1-1,TRBV28,NA,NA
TGTGCCAGCAGCCAAGAGGGTGCAGGAAGCTACAATGAGCAGTTCTTC,CASSQEGAGSYNEQFF,TRBJ2-1,TRBV14,few,NA
TGCGCCAGCAGCGGAGTGGGTAGCGGGAAGATAAATGAGCAGTTCTTC,CASSGVGSGKINEQFF,TRBJ2-1,TRBV5-1,once,TRBD2
TGTGCCAGCAGCCCAGGAGGGGCCGAGCAGTACTTC,CASSPGGAEQYF,TRBJ2-7,TRBV7-3,once,NA
TGTGCCAGCAGTTTATTAGCCCAGACCACAGATACGCAGTATTTT,CASSLLAQTTDTQYF,TRBJ2-3,TRBV28,NA,NA
TGTGCCAGCAGTGCCGGGACAGGGGGCTTCTACGAGCAGTACTTC,CASSAGTGGFYEQYF,TRBJ2-7,TRBV2,NA,TRBD1
TGTGCCAGTAGTATAGCCCTAGAGCTATATGCTAGCACAGATACGCAGTATTTT,CASSIALELYASTDTQYF,TRBJ2-3,TRBV19,NA,NA
TGTGCCAGCAGTGAAGGAGCGGGAGATATCCAAGAGACCCAGTACTTC,CASSEGAGDIQETQYF,TRBJ2-5,TRBV2,NA,TRBD2
TGTGCCAGCAGCGTAGGCGGGGAGCTGTTTTTT,CASSVGGELFF,TRBJ2-2,TRBV9,medium-sized,NA
TGTGCCAGCAGCGTAGTTGATCAGGGGACTGAAGCTTTCTTT,CASSVVDQGTEAFF,TRBJ1-1,TRBV9,NA,NA
TGTGCCAGCAGCACCAAGGGGGGCCGGTACACCGGGGAGCTGTTTTTT,CASSTKGGRYTGELFF,TRBJ2-2,TRBV7-9,NA,NA
TGTGCCAGCAGTGAAGTCCAAGAGACCCAGTACTTC,CASSEVQETQYF,TRBJ2-5,TRBV6-1,NA,NA
TGTGCCAGCAGCCCAAATCTAGGGGGTCGCACAGATACGCAGTATTTT,CASSPNLGGRTDTQYF,TRBJ2-3,TRBV7-7,few,NA
TGTGCCGGCCGGGACCCTCAGGGCGGGGAGCTGTTTTTT,CAGRDPQGGELFF,TRBJ2-2,TRBV19,NA,NA
TGTGCCAGCAGCGTAGCGGCAGGGGGCTACGAGCAGTACTTC,CASSVAAGGYEQYF,TRBJ2-7,TRBV9,NA,TRBD1
TGTGCCAGCTCACCCGGGGGTGAGCAGTTCTTC,CASSPGGEQFF,TRBJ2-1,TRBV18,NA,NA
TGTGCCAGCAGCAAAGGCGAGGTAGGTCCTCTCTCTGGAAACACCATATATTTT,CASSKGEVGPLSGNTIYF,TRBJ1-3,TRBV21-1,NA,NA
TGCGCCAGCAGCCAGGGGACTAGCGGGGTTAGGCAGTACTTC,CASSQGTSGVRQYF,TRBJ2-5,TRBV4-1,NA,TRBD2
TGTGCCAGCAGTCTTCAGGGAGGCACTGAAGCTTTCTTT,CASSLQGGTEAFF,TRBJ1-1,TRBV7-2,NA,NA
TGCAGCGCATCACGAGATTACGAGCAGTACTTC,CSASRDYEQYF,TRBJ2-7,TRBV29-1,NA,NA
TGTGCCAGTAGTATAGATTCCAGGAGGGAGCAGTACTTC,CASSIDSRREQYF,TRBJ2-7,TRBV19,NA,NA